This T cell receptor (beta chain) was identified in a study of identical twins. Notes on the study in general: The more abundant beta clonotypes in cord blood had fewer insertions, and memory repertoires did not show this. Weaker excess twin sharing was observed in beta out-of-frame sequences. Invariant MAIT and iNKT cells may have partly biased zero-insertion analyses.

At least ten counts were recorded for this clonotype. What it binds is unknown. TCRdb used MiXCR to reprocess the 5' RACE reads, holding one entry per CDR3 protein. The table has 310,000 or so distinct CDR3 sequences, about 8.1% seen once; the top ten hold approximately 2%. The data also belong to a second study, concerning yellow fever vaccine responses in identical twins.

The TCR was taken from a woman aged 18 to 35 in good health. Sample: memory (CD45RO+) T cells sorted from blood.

The DNA for the CDR3 is TGTGCCACCAGTGGTCCGGGACTAGCGGGTCGAACCGGGGAGCTGTTTTTT. It is translated as CATSGPGLAGRTGELFF. This chain links TRBV24-1 with TRBJ2-2; TRBD2 agrees at 12 bases. The CDR3 covers 17 residues. V trimming: 5 bases; J trimming: 5 bases; junction bases outside the gene matches: 8. The germline CDR1 and CDR2 sequences are KGHDR and SFDVKD.